Listed below are T cell receptor beta chains from one sample, sequenced in a study of beta chain features in type 1 diabetes. Only in-frame clones appear in the TCRdb table, and some are missing; sequencing was by immunoSEQ multiplex PCR. The sample consists of roughly 150,000 clones, 8.1% of them appearing once. Input material: central memory CD4+ T cells from blood. These receptors were obtained from a man aged 18-30 years in good health. The CDR3 runs from the conserved cysteine through the conserved F or W. D genes are given only for firm matches. Size tells how often a clone was seen (once, few, many) or the class of an expanded clone, and some rows leave it out.

J gene | D gene | V gene | clone size | CDR3 DNA | CDR3 protein
TRBJ2-7 | - | TRBV4-2 | many | TGTGCCAGCAGCCAAGATCTCCAGGGATCATTGGGGGAGCAGTACTTC | CASSQDLQGSLGEQYF
TRBJ1-1 | - | TRBV5-1 | - | TGCGCCAGCAGCGAGCATGAGAACACTGAAGCTTTCTTT | CASSEHENTEAFF
TRBJ2-1 | - | TRBV7-2 | - | TGTGCCAGCAGCTTAGATGTTAGCTCCTACAATGAGCAGTTCTTC | CASSLDVSSYNEQFF
TRBJ1-1 | TRBD1 | TRBV28 | few | TGTGCCAGCAGTGAAACAGGGGGGGCTTTCTTT | CASSETGGAFF
TRBJ2-7 | - | TRBV6-6 | few | TGTGCCAGCAGTTACTCAGCCCAGGCCTCCTACGAGCAGTACTTC | CASSYSAQASYEQYF
TRBJ2-5 | - | TRBV15 | many | TGTGCCACCAGCAGAGCTTATCAAGAGACCCAGTACTTC | CATSRAYQETQYF
TRBJ2-1 | TRBD2 | TRBV7-3 | few | TGTGCCAGCAGAAAAAGGGCTAGCGGGGGCGATGAGCAGTTCTTC | CASRKRASGGDEQFF
TRBJ2-4 | TRBD1 | TRBV25-1 | - | TGTGCCAGCAGTGAAGGGGACAGGGGGTGGGACATTCAGTACTTC | CASSEGDRGWDIQYF
TRBJ2-6 | - | TRBV27 | - | TGTGCCAGCAAAGTGGGCAGGGGGGCCGGGGCCAACGTCCTGACTTTC | CASKVGRGAGANVLTF
TRBJ2-3 | TRBD2 | TRBV5-4 | - | TGTGCCAGCAGCGGGACCGGGACTAGCGGGACAGATACGCAGTATTTT | CASSGTGTSGTDTQYF
TRBJ2-1 | TRBD1 | TRBV18 | - | TGTGCCAGCTCACCACCCGGGACAGGGAAGGGCAATGAGCAGTTCTTC | CASSPPGTGKGNEQFF
TRBJ2-7 | - | TRBV7-3 | - | TGTGCCAGCAGCTTAAGAGGTCCACTCGCGGGGGAGCAGTACTTC | CASSLRGPLAGEQYF
TRBJ1-5 | TRBD1 | TRBV7-2 | - | TGTGCCAGCAGCACCCGGGGACAGGGGGCCCAGCCCCAGCATTTT | CASSTRGQGAQPQHF